The source of this T cell receptor beta chain is a study of OX40 agonist ivuxolimab in advanced cancers. This clone was recorded a few times. Its target is not known. General study points: Several nonresponders also turned out to have low normalized T-cell clonal expansion.

The V gene's germline CDR1 is MDHEN and CDR2 SYDVKM. The length of the CDR3 is 15 residues. V lost 6 bases, J lost 6 bases, and 13 bases stayed unmatched. Here immunoSEQ multiplex PCR was the method, and the copy in TCRdb shows in-frame clones only, minus some. Here the sample spans tens of thousands of clones, over 75% being singletons. The chain has TRBV28 and TRBJ2-7, with 8 bases matching TRBD2. The source material was CD4+ or CD8+ T cells sorted from blood, sampled in a trial of the OX40 agonist ivuxolimab. The clonotype originates from an adult with an advanced solid tumor such as melanoma, head and neck, liver or kidney cancer. Written as DNA, the CDR3 is TGTGCCAGCAGCCCAACCAGCGGGAGCACTCGCGAGCAGTACTTC. It specifies CASSPTSGSTREQYF.